This T cell receptor (beta chain) was identified during a study of blood T cell repertoires in COVID-19. Study-wide context: The analysed material was cDNA or gDNA that came from T cells, B-cell-depleted T cells, or PBMCs.

Original analysis: Estimation of nucleated cell counts was performed using reference gene primer amplification. The protocol was immunoSEQ multiplex PCR, while the TCRdb copy is restricted to in-frame clones and leaves out a portion. That table supplies the V and J calls and clone size; D and trimming were determined from the DNA. Seen here are 150,000 or so clones, roughly four fifths observed once, and the top ten hold about 20%. The CDR3 is 16 amino acids. CDR1 SGHAT and CDR2 FQDESV come from the germline V gene (reference sequence). Trimming cost V 4 bases and J 4 bases, with 17 bases left between them.

The TCR sequence derives from a woman aged 80 or over with acute or convalescent COVID-19. Input material: peripheral blood. The chain employs TRBV11-1 and TRBJ1-3; D not certain. As DNA, the CDR3 is TGTGCCAGCAGCTCGCGGAACAGCGGTCTCGGAAACACCATATATTTT. Its translation: CASSSRNSGLGNTIYF. Full variable domain (remainder filled in from reference TRBV11-1 and TRBJ1-3): EAEVAQSPRYKITEKSQAVAFWCDPISGHATLYWYRQILGQGPELLVQFQDESVVDDSQLPKDRFSAERLKGVDSTLKIQPAELGDSAMYLCASSSRNSGLGNTIYFGEGSWLTVV.